These 30 T cell receptor beta chains originate from one sample sequenced in a study of T cell responses to AZD1222 COVID-19 vaccine. Measured with immunoSEQ multiplex PCR; TCRdb has only the in-frame clones, and not every one. The table shows over 75,000 clones, with 80% to 90% occurring only once. The sequenced sample was peripheral blood, obtained 28 days after the second AZD1222 dose. The receptor source for this set is an adult who received the AZD1222 COVID-19 vaccine.

The J gene is TRBJ2-2, the V gene TRBV3-1 (or the pseudogene TRBV3-2); no clear D. V lost 0 bases and J lost 6, with 11 bases in between. Germline V gives CDR1 LGHDT, CDR2 YNNKEL (reference sequence). The CDR3 length is 15 residues. CDR3 DNA sequence: TGTGCCAGCAGCCAAGATGCCTTGTCGGCCGGGGAGCTGTTTTTT. This translates into CASSQDALSAGELFF.

This chain joins TRBV6-6 and TRBJ1-3, with unresolved D. The V and J ends lost 6 bases and 4 bases respectively, with 10 bases between them. The CDR3 covers 13 residues. Germline V gene sequence: CDR1 MNHNY, CDR2 SVGAGI (reference sequence). The DNA of the CDR3 is TGTGCCAGCAGCTCTACGATAGGAAACACCATATATTTT. Amino acid sequence: CASSSTIGNTIYF.

This sequence joins TRBV3-1 (or the pseudogene TRBV3-2) and TRBJ2-3, with 15 bases matching TRBD2. Trimming at V came to 4 bases and at J to 10 bases, leaving 27 bases not matched to a gene. Germline V gives CDR1 LGHDT, CDR2 YNNKEL (reference sequence). CDR3 length: 22 residues. In DNA form, the CDR3 reads TGTGCCAGCAGCCCTTGGACTAGCGGGGGGGCCACCCGGGGGCGCGTTCCGACGCCGCAGTATTTT. Its translation is CASSPWTSGGATRGRVPTPQYF.

This clone was seen just once. The gene calls are TRBV4-3 and TRBJ1-1; D is unresolved. The CDR3 consists of 11 residues. Germline assignment: CDR1 LGHNA and CDR2 YSLEER. V was shortened by 5 bases and J by 7 bases, with 8 bases between the two germline ends. Here the CDR3 reads CASSGMREAFF. DNA of the CDR3: TGCGCCAGCAGCGGGATGCGTGAAGCTTTCTTT.

This sequence joins TRBV5-1 and TRBJ2-7; D might be TRBD2 (5 bases). This CDR3 spans 14 amino acids. Germline lookup yields CDR1 SGHRS and CDR2 YFSETQ. V lost 4 bases to trimming and J lost 4 bases, with 15 bases between them. CDR3 coding DNA: TGCGCCAGCAGCCATGCGGGTCGGGTTTACGAGCAGTACTTC. Its translation is CASSHAGRVYEQYF.

This clone was recorded once. The chain couples TRBV5-6 to TRBJ2-1, with TRBD1 as a possible D gene (5 bases). In germline, CDR1 is SGHDT, CDR2 YYEEEE. V lost 1 base and J 10 bases, leaving 21 bases between the germline ends. The CDR3 is 16 residues long. The CDR3 protein is CASSLYPGSDFREQFF. The CDR3, as DNA: TGTGCCAGCAGCTTGTACCCAGGGTCGGATTTTAGGGAGCAGTTCTTC. The complete variable domain, with remaining parts taken from reference TRBV5-6 and TRBJ2-1, reads DAGVTQSPTHLIKTRGQQVTLRCSPKSGHDTVSWYQQALGQGPQFIFQYYEEEERQRGNFPDRFSGHQFPNYSSELNVNALLLGDSALYLCASSLYPGSDFREQFFGPGTRLTVL.

CDR3 nucleotides: TGTGCCAGCAGCCGCTACACAGGGTACGGTGAAAAACTGTTTTTT. Translated: CASSRYTGYGEKLFF. The V gene is TRBV7-9, the J gene TRBJ1-4; D might be TRBD1 (6 bases). The CDR3 length is 15 residues. V lost 5 bases and J lost 7, with 17 bases in between. Per germline, CDR1 SEHNR and CDR2 FQNEAQ (reference sequence).

The DNA of the CDR3 is TGTGCCAGCCTCCCAGGGGACAGGGGCGAGCAGTACTTC. This sequence encodes CASLPGDRGEQYF. V is TRBV6-5 and J is TRBJ2-7, with 10 bases matching TRBD1. The CDR3 is 13 residues long. Trimming cost V 8 bases and J 6 bases; bases outside gene matches: 7. CDR1 and CDR2 from the germline V gene are MNHEY and SVGAGI.

This clone was seen just once. The chain combines TRBV18 with TRBJ1-1; 7 nucleotides match TRBD1. Looked up from germline, CDR1 is KGHSH and CDR2 is LQKENI. The length of the CDR3 is 15 residues. V shed 1 base and J 1 base; nucleotides not matched to a gene: 3. The chain's CDR3 is CASSPQQGQNTEAFF. CDR3 bases: TGTGCCAGCTCACCACAACAGGGGCAGAACACTGAAGCTTTCTTT.

This chain joins TRBV27 and TRBJ2-1, with D hard to call. Per germline, CDR1 MNHEY and CDR2 SMNVEV (reference sequence). Trimming pared 4 bases from V and 0 bases from J, leaving 10 bases between. The CDR3 has 15 residues. CDR3 nucleotide sequence: TGTGCCAGCAGTTCCCAGGCGAGCTCCTACAATGAGCAGTTCTTC. It translates to CASSSQASSYNEQFF.

The chain couples TRBV12-3 or TRBV12-4 to TRBJ1-5, with D uncertain. V lost 6 bases, J lost 9 bases, and 9 bases lay in between. This CDR3 spans 11 amino acids. CDR3 in amino acids: CASSPGGPQHF. CDR3 DNA sequence: TGTGCCAGCAGCCCCGGCGGGCCCCAGCATTTT.

The genes are TRBV10-3 and TRBJ1-1; weak D call: TRBD1 (5 bases). The CDR3 extends over 15 amino acids. Trimming removed 2 bases from V and 1 base from J, with 11 bases in between. Germline V gene sequence: CDR1 ENHRY, CDR2 SYGVKD. The CDR3 DNA reads as TGTGCCATCAGTGAGGGGACGCAATCGAACACTGAAGCTTTCTTT. This encodes CAISEGTQSNTEAFF.

This rearrangement joins TRBV4-2 to TRBJ2-6, with 7 nucleotides matching TRBD1. V trimming: 0 bases; J trimming: 2 bases; junction bases outside the gene matches: 4. This CDR3 has 17 residues. The germline gives CDR1 LGHNA, CDR2 YNFKEQ. CDR3 nucleotide sequence: TGTGCCAGCAGCCAAGATTTAGGGGGCGCTGGGGCCAACGTCCTGACTTTC. Amino acids: CASSQDLGGAGANVLTF.

The CDR3 spells CATSGGTRGPSTDTQYF. The CDR3 coding sequence is TGTGCCACCAGCGGGGGTACCAGGGGGCCCAGCACAGATACGCAGTATTTT. The chain is built from TRBV24-1 and TRBJ2-3, with TRBD1 matching over 8 bases. The junction had 11 bases not matched to a gene; V was cut back by 7 bases and J by 0 bases. Germline V gene lookup returns CDR1 KGHDR and CDR2 SFDVKD. This CDR3 is built from 17 residues.

The chain has TRBV28 and TRBJ1-1; D unclear. V was shortened by 7 bases and J by 5 bases, with 8 bases between the two germline ends. This CDR3 has 11 residues. Germline loops: CDR1 MDHEN, CDR2 SYDVKM. The CDR3 DNA is TGTGCCAGCACTACTATGACTGAAGCTTTCTTT. This encodes CASTTMTEAFF.

This clone was counted between two and nine times. V gene TRBV19 combines with J gene TRBJ1-1; no definite D call. V lost 6 bases and J 3 bases, leaving 14 bases between the germline ends. This CDR3 comprises 14 residues. The germline CDR1 and CDR2 sequences are LNHDA and SQIVND (reference sequence). In DNA, the CDR3 is TGTGCCAGTAGGAAAATGGGCGGGGACACTGAAGCTTTCTTT. As protein: CASRKMGGDTEAFF.

This chain joins TRBV11-2 and TRBJ1-1; D possibly corresponds to TRBD1 (6 bases). The length of the CDR3 is 18 residues. With 0 bases removed from V and 1 base from J, the gap between germline ends came to 18 bases. In germline, CDR1 is SGHAT, CDR2 FQNNGV. CDR3 loop: CASSLDVVYRVENTEAFF. In DNA, the CDR3 is TGTGCCAGCAGCTTAGATGTCGTATACAGGGTGGAGAACACTGAAGCTTTCTTT.

The chain uses TRBV5-1 and TRBJ2-1; 8 bases are a match to TRBD1. J was trimmed by 4 bases and V by 4 bases; bases with no gene match: 4. Germline V gene sequence: CDR1 SGHRS, CDR2 YFSETQ. This CDR3 has 14 amino acids. CDR3 protein: CASSVRDRYNEQFF. The CDR3 DNA reads as TGCGCCAGCAGCGTCCGGGACAGGTACAATGAGCAGTTCTTC.

V and J are TRBV2 and TRBJ2-1, with D unclear. The germline V gene encodes CDR1 SNHLY and CDR2 FYNNEI. Trimming took off 2 bases at V and 8 bases at J, with 4 bases between the two ends. The CDR3 consists of 11 residues. CDR3 protein: CASSERDEQFF. In DNA, the CDR3 is TGTGCCAGCAGTGAACGCGATGAGCAGTTCTTC.

The chain links TRBV7-2 to TRBJ1-1; TRBD1 might be the D (5 bases). Germline-derived CDR1 and CDR2 are SGHTA and FQGNSA. V dropped 5 bases and J dropped 5 bases, with 15 bases sitting between them. The CDR3 spans 14 residues. The CDR3 bases are TGTGCCAGCAGCCCAACTTTCTGGGGGACTGAAGCTTTCTTT. Its translation: CASSPTFWGTEAFF.

The rearrangement links TRBV21-1 to TRBJ2-1; the D call TRBD2 from the table was never checked on the DNA. TRBV21-1 represents a pseudogene. The CDR3 runs to 15 residues. The CDR3 bases are TGTGCCACCTCCGGTGTGAGGAATAAAAACAATGAGCAGTTCTTC. Translation gives CATSGVRNKNNEQFF.

V gene TRBV6-5 combines with J gene TRBJ2-7; D uncertain. This CDR3 is built from 15 residues. Between the trimmed V and J ends, which lost 6 bases and 0 bases, there was a span of 15 bases. The germline V gene has CDR1 MNHEY and CDR2 SVGAGI. The CDR3 sequence is CASSDFPRISYEQYF. CDR3 bases: TGTGCCAGCAGCGATTTCCCTAGAATCTCCTACGAGCAGTACTTC.

This clone is a singleton in its sample. This chain links TRBV20-1 with TRBJ1-6; D is uncertain. The germline V gene encodes CDR1 DFQATT and CDR2 SNEGSKA (reference sequence). The CDR3 sequence is 15 residues long. Trimming removed 3 bases at V and 4 bases at J, with 13 bases between. The CDR3 reads CSASGVPRYNSPLHF. The CDR3 region has the DNA TGCAGTGCTAGTGGGGTTCCTCGGTATAATTCACCCCTCCACTTT.

The CDR3 DNA sequence: TGTGCCAGCAGCCAAGTCCCGGGACAGGGTTGGTCAGCTGAAGCTTTCTTT. Protein: CASSQVPGQGWSAEAFF. This chain links TRBV21-1 with TRBJ1-1; TRBD1 is the table's D call and was not checked against the DNA. TRBV21-1 is noted as a pseudogene. The CDR3 runs 17 residues.

The chain has TRBV3-1 (or the pseudogene TRBV3-2) and TRBJ2-5, with 7 bases that match TRBD1. This CDR3 contains 14 residues. CDR1 is LGHDT and CDR2 is YNNKEL in the germline V gene (reference sequence). Trimming at V came to 3 bases and at J to 2 bases, leaving 3 bases not matched to a gene. In DNA, the CDR3 is TGTGCCAGCAGCCACCTGGGACAGCAAGAGACCCAGTACTTC. Its translation: CASSHLGQQETQYF.

V usage is TRBV29-1 and J usage is TRBJ2-2; D not resolved. Germline lookup yields CDR1 SQVTM and CDR2 ANQGSEA. The germline V and J ends were trimmed by 4 bases and 4 bases, with 4 bases remaining between them. This CDR3 has 11 residues. The CDR3 DNA reads TGCAGCGTTGGCGTCACCGGGGAGCTGTTTTTT. Translated, it gives CSVGVTGELFF.

The V gene is TRBV6-5, the J gene TRBJ2-7, with 9 bases matching TRBD1. Unmatched junction bases numbered 5, after V lost 6 bases and J lost 2 bases. Germline assignment: CDR1 MNHEY and CDR2 SVGAGI. The length of the CDR3 is 14 residues. The CDR3 region is CASRVGTGPYEQYF. The DNA of the CDR3 is TGTGCCAGCAGGGTAGGGACAGGGCCCTACGAGCAGTACTTC.

This chain links TRBV11-2 with TRBJ1-6; D call uncertain. This CDR3 contains 15 residues. Germline V gene sequence: CDR1 SGHAT, CDR2 FQNNGV. Between the trimmed V and J ends, which lost 2 bases and 3 bases, there was a span of 8 bases. The CDR3 loop is CASSLRVDYNSPLHF. CDR3 bases: TGTGCCAGCAGCTTAAGGGTAGACTATAATTCACCCCTCCACTTT.

In this sample, this clone turned up once. This sequence joins TRBV7-3 and TRBJ2-3; 14 bases are shared with TRBD2. The CDR3 extends over 17 amino acids. Trimming took 5 bases from V and 6 from J; bases not matched to a gene: 10. Germline values: CDR1 SGHTA, CDR2 FQGTGA. CDR3 DNA: TGTGCCAGCAGCACCCGACTAGCGGGGGGGCCGATCGATACGCAGTATTTT. Translating it yields CASSTRLAGGPIDTQYF.

This chain joins TRBV2 and TRBJ1-1, with D perhaps matching TRBD1 (5 bases). The germline V gene has CDR1 SNHLY and CDR2 FYNNEI. The CDR3 runs 14 residues. Trimming stripped 5 bases from V and 5 bases from J, with 15 bases between. Written as DNA, the CDR3 is TGTGCCAGCAGTCAAGAGGGACTAGGAACTGAAGCTTTCTTT. Its translation is CASSQEGLGTEAFF.